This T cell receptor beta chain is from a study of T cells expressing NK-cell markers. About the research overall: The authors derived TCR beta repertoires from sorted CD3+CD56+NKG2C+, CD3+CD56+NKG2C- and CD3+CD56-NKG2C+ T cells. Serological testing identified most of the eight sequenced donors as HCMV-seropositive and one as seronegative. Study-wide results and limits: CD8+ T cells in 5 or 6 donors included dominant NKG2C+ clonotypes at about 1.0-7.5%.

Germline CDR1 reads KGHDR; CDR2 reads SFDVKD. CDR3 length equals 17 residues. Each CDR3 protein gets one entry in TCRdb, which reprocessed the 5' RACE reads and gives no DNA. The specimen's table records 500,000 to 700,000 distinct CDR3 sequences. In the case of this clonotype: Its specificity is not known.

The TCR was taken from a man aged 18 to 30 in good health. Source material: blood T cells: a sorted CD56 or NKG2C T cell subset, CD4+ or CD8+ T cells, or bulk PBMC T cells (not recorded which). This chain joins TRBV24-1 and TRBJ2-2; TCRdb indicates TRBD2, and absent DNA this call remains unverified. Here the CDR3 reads CATSDFKGLQNTGELFF.